This TCR beta chain was found in a study of T cell responses to AZD1222 COVID-19 vaccine. CDR1 is LGHNA and CDR2 is YSLEER in the germline V gene. CDR3 length: 17 residues. V lost 4 bases and J 2 bases, leaving 17 bases between the germline ends. Data came from immunoSEQ multiplex PCR; TCRdb stores just in-frame clones and leaves some out. Of some 82,000 clones in the sample, 80% to 90% were seen once. The sample holds one count of this clone. This receptor was taken from an adult in good health. The specimen was peripheral blood, collected on day 0 of AZD1222 vaccination. This rearrangement joins TRBV4-3 to TRBJ1-4; D is undetermined. The CDR3 is CASSPKAVSSTNEKLFF. CDR3 DNA sequence: TGCGCCAGCAGCCCCAAGGCCGTTTCCTCGACTAATGAAAAACTGTTTTTT.